This T cell receptor beta chain comes out of a study of blood T cell repertoires in COVID-19. CDR3 size: 15 residues. Trimming cost V 2 bases and J 6 bases; bases outside gene matches: 9. Germline values: CDR1 MNHEY, CDR2 SVGEGT. Clones were sequenced by immunoSEQ multiplex PCR, and TCRdb holds only the in-frame ones, with some missing. The data hold 260,000 or so clones, with about 91% observed a single time. This receptor was obtained from a woman between 40 and 55 years old with acute COVID-19. The specimen was PBMCs or T cells enriched from blood (not recorded which). The chain links TRBV6-2 or TRBV6-3 to TRBJ1-1; 7 bases map to TRBD1. The CDR3 loop is CASSYPTGWGAEAFF. The CDR3 DNA is TGTGCCAGCAGTTACCCGACAGGGTGGGGGGCTGAAGCTTTCTTT.